The source of this TCR beta chain is a study of T cells in Graves' hyperthyroidism and ophthalmopathy. Study context: Staff took peripheral blood when the initial diagnosis was made, before any treatment began. General study points: A median 6.5 months before onset, the model predicted ophthalmopathy.

This clonotype was seen a few times. Its antigen is still unknown. Disease duration was under 3 months in the ophthalmopathy patients, who also had a Clinical Activity Score of at least 3 and a NOSPECS grade of at least 4. CDR1 is SGHKS and CDR2 is YYEKEE in the germline V gene (reference sequence). CDR3 length: 15 residues. V lost 2 bases and J lost 7; bases outside the gene matches: 4. TCR beta CDR3 region amplification was performed from RNA transcripts. Initially, a first-round RT-PCR of the TCR CDR3 employed the HTBI primer set. A single record per CDR3 protein comes from TCRdb applying MiXCR to the multiplex PCR reads. The data contain approximately 400,000 distinct CDR3 sequences, around a sixth of them seen just once; the ten biggest clones take up over 35%.

The receptor's source is a man aged 18 to 30 with Graves' ophthalmopathy. Sequences were obtained from blood. The chain carries TRBV5-5 and TRBJ2-1; 12 positions match TRBD2. This CDR3 is CASSFSSGGANEQFF. In nucleotides, the CDR3 is TGTGCCAGCAGCTTTTCTAGCGGGGGGGCGAATGAGCAGTTCTTC.